These 9 T cell receptor beta chains came from one sample sequenced in a study of cytomegalovirus exposure and HLA in healthy donors. The repertoire was sequenced with immunoSEQ multiplex PCR; TCRdb's copy has only in-frame clones and lacks some. The profile shows about 83,000 clones, roughly 96% of them singletons. The sequenced sample was PBMCs. The receptor set was obtained from a woman aged 18 to 35 in good health and CMV-seronegative.

The chain carries TRBV20-1 and TRBJ2-1, with D unclear. The CDR3 spans 11 residues. V was cut by 6 bases and J by 5 bases, with 8 bases left in between. Germline loops: CDR1 DFQATT, CDR2 SNEGSKA (reference sequence). CDR3 sequence (DNA): TGCAGTGCAACATATCACAATGAGCAGTTCTTC. It is translated as CSATYHNEQFF.

The chain couples TRBV27 to TRBJ1-4; no definite D call. Germline assignment: CDR1 MNHEY and CDR2 SMNVEV (reference sequence). The CDR3 has 12 amino acids. V gave up 5 bases and J gave up 8 bases, with 9 bases separating them. CDR3 sequence: CASSPRGEKLFF. The CDR3, as DNA: TGTGCCAGCAGTCCGCGAGGGGAAAAACTGTTTTTT.

The chain links TRBV5-6 to TRBJ2-1, with D tentatively TRBD1 (6 bases). V was trimmed by 3 bases and J by 4 bases, leaving 8 bases between them. There are 13 residues in the CDR3. Germline lookup yields CDR1 SGHDT and CDR2 YYEEEE. CDR3 sequence: CASSSTGYNEQFF. The CDR3 coding sequence is TGTGCCAGCAGCTCAACAGGGTACAATGAGCAGTTCTTC.

The chain has TRBV5-1 and TRBJ2-1; 8 nucleotides align to TRBD1. There are 16 residues in the CDR3. Germline trimming cut 9 bases from V and 5 bases from J; bases unmatched to any gene: 16. In germline, CDR1 is SGHRS, CDR2 YFSETQ. In nucleotides, the CDR3 is TGCGCCACAGGTCTAGGGTCAGGGGGCTTCAACAATGAGCAGTTCTTC. Residues: CATGLGSGGFNNEQFF. The full variable domain, completed using reference TRBV5-1 and TRBJ2-1, is KAGVTQTPRYLIKTRGQQVTLSCSPISGHRSVSWYQQTPGQGLQFLFEYFSETQRNKGNFPGRFSGRQFSNSRSEMNVSTLELGDSALYLCATGLGSGGFNNEQFFGPGTRLTVL.

The rearrangement links TRBV9 to TRBJ1-2; 10 positions match TRBD1. Germline loops: CDR1 SGDLS, CDR2 YYNGEE. The CDR3 sequence is 16 residues long. V was clipped by 0 bases and J by 5 bases; unmatched bases: 7. The CDR3 DNA follows: TGTGCCAGCAGCGTAGCTAGATCGGACAGGGGGTATGGCTACACCTTC. This gives the protein CASSVARSDRGYGYTF.

V usage is TRBV11-3 and J usage is TRBJ2-1; D perhaps matches TRBD2 (7 bases). The germline V and J ends were trimmed by 5 bases and 4 bases, with 15 bases remaining between them. Germline V lookup: CDR1 SGHNT, CDR2 YENEEA. The CDR3 runs 15 residues. DNA of the CDR3: TGTGCCAGCAGCCCCGGTAGGGGGGGGTACAATGAGCAGTTCTTC. It translates to CASSPGRGGYNEQFF.

The gene calls are TRBV9 and TRBJ2-3; TRBD2 is a possible D gene (5 bases). The germline V gene has CDR1 SGDLS and CDR2 YYNGEE. The CDR3 runs 15 residues. The V end lost 0 bases, the J end lost 3 bases, and 11 bases lay between the germline ends. The CDR3 is CASSVERRRTDTQYF. Written as DNA, the CDR3 is TGTGCCAGCAGCGTAGAGCGGCGGAGGACAGATACGCAGTATTTT.

This clone was seen just once. The genes are TRBV5-1 and TRBJ2-2; no definite D call. CDR1 and CDR2 from the germline V gene are SGHRS and YFSETQ. This CDR3 contains 14 residues. Trimming cost V 2 bases and J 7 bases, with 12 bases left between them. CDR3 sequence: CASSFFGGGGELFF. The CDR3 DNA follows: TGCGCCAGCAGCTTCTTTGGCGGCGGCGGGGAGCTGTTTTTT.

The genes are TRBV28 and TRBJ1-5; 7 bases fit TRBD1. Germline V gene lookup returns CDR1 MDHEN and CDR2 SYDVKM. This CDR3 comprises 18 residues. With V trimmed by 3 bases and J by 2 bases, 13 bases remained unmatched. CDR3 in DNA: TGTGCCAGCAGTTTGACAGGGAATTATTTTTCGGGCAATCAGCCCCAGCATTTT. It is translated as CASSLTGNYFSGNQPQHF.